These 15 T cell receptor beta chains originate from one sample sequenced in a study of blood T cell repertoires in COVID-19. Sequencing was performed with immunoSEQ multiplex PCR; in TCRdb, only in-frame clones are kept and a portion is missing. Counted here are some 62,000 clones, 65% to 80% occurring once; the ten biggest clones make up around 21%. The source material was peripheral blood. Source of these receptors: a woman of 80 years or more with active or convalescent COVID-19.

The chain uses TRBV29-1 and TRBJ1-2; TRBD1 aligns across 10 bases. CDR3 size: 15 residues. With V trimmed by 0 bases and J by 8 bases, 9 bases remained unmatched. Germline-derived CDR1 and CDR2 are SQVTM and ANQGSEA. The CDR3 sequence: CSVEERRQGAKGYTF. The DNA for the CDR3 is TGCAGCGTTGAAGAGCGGAGACAGGGGGCGAAGGGCTACACCTTC.

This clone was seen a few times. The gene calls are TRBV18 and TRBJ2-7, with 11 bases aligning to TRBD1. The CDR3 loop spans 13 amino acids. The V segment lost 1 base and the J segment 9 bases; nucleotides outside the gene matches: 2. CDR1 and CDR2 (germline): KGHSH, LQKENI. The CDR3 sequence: CASSPLGQGGQYF. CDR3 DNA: TGTGCCAGCTCACCACTGGGACAGGGGGGGCAGTACTTC.

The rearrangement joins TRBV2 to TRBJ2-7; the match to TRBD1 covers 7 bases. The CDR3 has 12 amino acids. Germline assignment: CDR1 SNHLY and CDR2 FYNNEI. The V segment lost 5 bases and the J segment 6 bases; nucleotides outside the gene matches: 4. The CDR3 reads CASSYTGVEQYF. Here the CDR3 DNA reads TGTGCCAGCAGTTATACAGGGGTCGAGCAGTACTTC.

CDR3 DNA: TGTGCCAGCAGTGCAGACAGGAGCGGCTCTGGAAACACCATATATTTT. This codes for CASSADRSGSGNTIYF. The rearrangement joins TRBV6-1 to TRBJ1-3, with D maybe TRBD1 (6 bases). Germline assignment: CDR1 MNHNS and CDR2 SASEGT. The CDR3 is made up of 16 amino acids. V lost 4 bases, J lost 0 bases, and 13 bases lay in between.

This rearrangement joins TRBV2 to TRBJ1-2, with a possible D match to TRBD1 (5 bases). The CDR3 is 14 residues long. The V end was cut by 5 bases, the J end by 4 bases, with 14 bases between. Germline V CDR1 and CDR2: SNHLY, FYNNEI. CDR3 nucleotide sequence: TGTGCCAGCAGTACCGGTGGGGGGACCTATGGCTACACCTTC. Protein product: CASSTGGGTYGYTF.

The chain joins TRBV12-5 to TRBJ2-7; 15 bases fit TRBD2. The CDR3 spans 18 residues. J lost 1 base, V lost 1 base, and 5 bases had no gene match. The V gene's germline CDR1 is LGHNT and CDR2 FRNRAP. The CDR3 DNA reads TGTGCTAGTGGTTTGGGCGGGACTAGCGGGGGGCCTTCCTACGAGCAGTACTTC. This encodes CASGLGGTSGGPSYEQYF.

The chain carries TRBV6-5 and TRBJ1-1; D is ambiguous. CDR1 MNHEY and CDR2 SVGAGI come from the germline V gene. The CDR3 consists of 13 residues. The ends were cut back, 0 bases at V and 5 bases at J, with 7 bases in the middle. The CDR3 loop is CASSYSGVTEAFF. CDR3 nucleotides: TGTGCCAGCAGTTACTCGGGCGTGACTGAAGCTTTCTTT.

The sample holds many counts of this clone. CDR3 DNA sequence: TGCGCCAGCAGCCGCCGGGGACAGGGGGAAGAGACCCAGTACTTC. This encodes CASSRRGQGEETQYF. V is TRBV5-1 and J is TRBJ2-5; 11 bases map to TRBD1. Germline assignment: CDR1 SGHRS and CDR2 YFSETQ. With V trimmed by 4 bases and J by 3 bases, 5 bases remained unmatched. This CDR3 region has 15 residues.

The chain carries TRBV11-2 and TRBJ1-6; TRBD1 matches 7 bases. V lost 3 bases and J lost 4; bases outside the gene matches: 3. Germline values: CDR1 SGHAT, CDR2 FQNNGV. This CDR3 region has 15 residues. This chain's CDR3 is CASSLQGEYNSPLHF. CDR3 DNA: TGTGCCAGCAGCTTGCAGGGGGAATATAATTCACCCCTCCACTTT.

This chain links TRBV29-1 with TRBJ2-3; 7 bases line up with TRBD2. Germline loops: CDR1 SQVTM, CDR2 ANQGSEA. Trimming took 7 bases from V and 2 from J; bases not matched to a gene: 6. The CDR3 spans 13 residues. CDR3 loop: CSAGGGSTDTQYF. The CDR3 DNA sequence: TGCAGCGCGGGGGGAGGATCCACAGATACGCAGTATTTT.

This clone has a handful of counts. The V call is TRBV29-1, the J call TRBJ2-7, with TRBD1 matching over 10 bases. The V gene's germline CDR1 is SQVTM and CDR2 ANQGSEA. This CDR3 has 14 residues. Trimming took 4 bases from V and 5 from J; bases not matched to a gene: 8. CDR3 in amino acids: CSVGPGTGAHEQYF. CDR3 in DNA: TGCAGCGTTGGTCCCGGGACAGGGGCCCACGAGCAGTACTTC.

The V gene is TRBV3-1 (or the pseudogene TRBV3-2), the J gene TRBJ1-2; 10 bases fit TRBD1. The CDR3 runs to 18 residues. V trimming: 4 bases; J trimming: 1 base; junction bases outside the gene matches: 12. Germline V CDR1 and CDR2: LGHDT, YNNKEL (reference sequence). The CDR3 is CASSPRTGGRPGNYGYTF. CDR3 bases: TGTGCCAGCAGCCCCCGGACAGGGGGACGTCCCGGTAACTATGGCTACACCTTC.

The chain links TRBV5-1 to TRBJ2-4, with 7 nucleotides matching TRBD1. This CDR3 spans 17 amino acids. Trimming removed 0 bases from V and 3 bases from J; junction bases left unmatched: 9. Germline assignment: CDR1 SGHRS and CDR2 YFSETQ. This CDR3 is CASSLDPGGVGKNIQYF. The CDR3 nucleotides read TGCGCCAGCAGCTTGGATCCAGGGGGTGTGGGCAAAAACATTCAGTACTTC.

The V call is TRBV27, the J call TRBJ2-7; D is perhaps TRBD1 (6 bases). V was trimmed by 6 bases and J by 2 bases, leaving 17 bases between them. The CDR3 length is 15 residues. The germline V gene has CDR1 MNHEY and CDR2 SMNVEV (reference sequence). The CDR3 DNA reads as TGTGCCAGCAGCCCGCAGGGGCGCGTAGCCTACGAGCAGTACTTC. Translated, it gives CASSPQGRVAYEQYF.

DNA for the CDR3: TGCGCCAGCAGCTTGGGACCGTTGACAGCCAACTATGGCTACACCTTC. It codes for CASSLGPLTANYGYTF. The chain employs TRBV5-1 and TRBJ1-2, with D possibly matching TRBD1 (5 bases). The CDR3 is 16 amino acids. Germline V gives CDR1 SGHRS, CDR2 YFSETQ. Deletions cut 0 bases from V and 2 bases from J, with 14 bases between.